This T cell receptor beta chain was identified in a study of blood T cell repertoires in COVID-19. Profiled with immunoSEQ multiplex PCR; TCRdb holds only in-frame clones, not every one. Of 400,000 to 550,000 clones in the sample, 70% to 90% were seen once. Recruitment covered 25 or so US areas and drew participants whose ages spanned roughly 18 to 89 years. The CDR3 has 15 amino acids. Trimming took 5 bases from V and 7 from J; bases not matched to a gene: 9. Germline lookup yields CDR1 SEHNR and CDR2 FQNEAQ (reference sequence). This clonotype was obtained from a woman under 30 with acute COVID-19. The rearrangement uses TRBV7-9 and TRBJ1-4; 8 bases fit TRBD1. The specimen was PBMCs or T cells enriched from blood (not recorded which). CDR3 bases: TGTGCCAGCAGCCCCGCCGGACAGGGCGGTGAAAAACTGTTTTTT. Residues: CASSPAGQGGEKLFF. The whole variable domain, filled in from reference TRBV7-9 and TRBJ1-4, reads DTGVSQNPRHKITKRGQNVTFRCDPISEHNRLYWYRQTLGQGPEFLTYFQNEAQLEKSRLLSDRFSAERPKGSFSTLEIQRTEQGDSAMYLCASSPAGQGGEKLFFGSGTQLSVL.